The rows below give T cell receptor beta chains drawn from one sample of a study of CD8 T cells in Susac syndrome. TCRdb re-derived calls from the immunoSEQ multiplex PCR reads in MiXCR, one entry per CDR3 protein. The data show more than 150,000 distinct CDR3 sequences, with approximately 95% seen just once and around 0.16% held by the top ten. Sequenced material: CD8+ T cells from PBMCs. The source of these receptors is a human donor with Susac syndrome. CDR3s include the opening cysteine and the closing phenylalanine or tryptophan. The D gene is left open where the match is weak. Clone size appears in some rows only: once, few, many, or a class for an expanded clone.

16,TRBV25-1,NA,TRBJ2-4,NA,CASSEYSAVEGDIQYF,TGTGCCAGCAGTGAATATAGTGCGGTCGAAGGGGACATTCAGTACTTC
14,TRBV7-6,NA,TRBJ1-6,NA,CASSLGGDGSPLHF,TGTGCCAGCAGCTTGGGCGGGGACGGGTCACCCCTCCACTTT
14,TRBV5-1,NA,TRBJ2-7,NA,CASSWVEGPYEQYF,TGCGCCAGCAGCTGGGTCGAGGGCCCCTACGAGCAGTACTTC
13,TRBV29-1,NA,TRBJ1-2,NA,CSVVVEWDYGYTF,TGCAGCGTTGTGGTTGAATGGGACTATGGCTACACCTTC
16,TRBV25-1,NA,TRBJ2-7,NA,CASSPDPLGHSYEQYF,TGTGCCAGCAGCCCCGACCCTCTGGGACATTCCTACGAGCAGTACTTC
14,TRBV12-3/TRBV12-4,once,TRBJ2-1,TRBD2,CASSLSGAGGISFF,TGTGCCAGCAGTTTATCTGGGGCGGGAGGAATCAGTTTCTTC
14,TRBV28,once,TRBJ1-2,NA,CASSLGEDGHGYTF,TGTGCCAGCAGTTTGGGAGAAGACGGGCATGGCTACACCTTC
17,TRBV13,NA,TRBJ2-5,TRBD2,CASSPRASGGLQETQYF,TGTGCCAGCAGCCCCCGGGCTAGCGGGGGCCTCCAAGAGACCCAGTACTTC
17,TRBV20-1,NA,TRBJ2-7,TRBD2,CSARSYRTSGPSYEQYF,TGCAGTGCTAGATCCTACCGTACTAGCGGGCCCTCCTACGAGCAGTACTTC
16,TRBV7-6,NA,TRBJ2-3,NA,CASSLVPSLSTDTQYF,TGTGCCAGCAGCTTAGTTCCTAGCCTGTCCACAGATACGCAGTATTTT
14,TRBV3-1,few,TRBJ2-2,NA,CASSQVLDTGELFF,TGTGCCAGCAGCCAAGTTCTAGACACCGGGGAGCTGTTTTTT
16,TRBV4-1,NA,TRBJ2-5,NA,CASSQATEIKQETQYF,TGCGCCAGCAGCCAAGCGACCGAGATTAAACAAGAGACCCAGTACTTC
16,TRBV7-8,NA,TRBJ2-2,TRBD2,CASSLTSGTLAGELFF,TGTGCCAGCAGCTTAACCAGCGGGACCTTAGCCGGGGAGCTGTTTTTT
15,TRBV12-3/TRBV12-4,NA,TRBJ1-5,NA,CASQQGRIANQPQHF,TGTGCCAGTCAGCAGGGCAGGATAGCAAATCAGCCCCAGCATTTT
16,TRBV28,NA,TRBJ1-1,TRBD1,CASSSLGTGTFVEAFF,TGTGCCAGCAGTTCCCTCGGGACAGGGACCTTTGTTGAAGCTTTCTTT
14,TRBV9,NA,TRBJ2-7,NA,CASSVGGMPNEQYF,TGTGCCAGCAGCGTGGGCGGGATGCCGAACGAGCAGTACTTC
13,TRBV12-3/TRBV12-4,NA,TRBJ2-7,NA,CASSPDNAYEQYF,TGTGCCAGCAGTCCCGACAATGCCTACGAGCAGTACTTC
15,TRBV6-6,NA,TRBJ1-5,NA,CASRNGPDSNQPQHF,TGTGCCAGCAGAAATGGTCCGGATAGCAATCAGCCCCAGCATTTT
15,TRBV5-1,NA,TRBJ2-7,TRBD1,CANQPQGRYSYEQYF,TGCGCCAACCAACCACAGGGGCGATACTCCTACGAGCAGTACTTC
12,TRBV6-5,NA,TRBJ2-1,NA,CASSYGLNEQFF,TGTGCCAGCAGTTACGGCCTCAATGAGCAGTTCTTC
12,TRBV27,NA,TRBJ2-3,TRBD2,CASSELGGTQYF,TGTGCCAGCAGTGAGCTGGGGGGGACGCAGTATTTT
12,TRBV7-7,NA,TRBJ2-1,TRBD2,CASSGSSGEQFF,TGTGCTAGCAGCGGATCTAGCGGTGAGCAGTTCTTC
14,TRBV13,NA,TRBJ1-2,TRBD1,CASSVGQGAKGYTF,TGTGCCAGCAGCGTAGGACAGGGCGCCAAGGGCTACACCTTC
14,TRBV4-2,NA,TRBJ1-2,NA,CASSQDGSGHGYTF,TGTGCCAGCAGCCAAGATGGGTCTGGCCATGGCTACACCTTC
16,TRBV13,once,TRBJ2-1,TRBD2,CASSFKAGAPYNEQFF,TGTGCCAGCAGCTTTAAAGCGGGGGCCCCCTACAATGAGCAGTTCTTC
15,TRBV25-1,NA,TRBJ2-5,NA,CASSEFRGQGETQYF,TGTGCCAGCAGTGAATTTAGAGGACAAGGAGAGACCCAGTACTTC
15,TRBV9,NA,TRBJ2-7,NA,CASSPTSRTNYEQYF,TGTGCCAGCAGCCCCACGTCGCGGACTAACTACGAGCAGTACTTC
15,TRBV4-2,NA,TRBJ2-7,NA,CASSQEWQISYEQYF,TGTGCCAGCAGCCAAGAGTGGCAGATCTCCTACGAGCAGTACTTC
15,TRBV7-9,NA,TRBJ2-7,TRBD2,CASSSIAGGPGEQYF,TGTGCCAGCAGCTCGATAGCGGGAGGGCCCGGCGAGCAGTACTTC
11,TRBV12-3/TRBV12-4,NA,TRBJ1-1,NA,CASSLYTEAFF,TGTGCCAGCAGTTTATACACTGAAGCTTTCTTT
13,TRBV2,NA,TRBJ1-1,TRBD1,CASHDRGKTEAFF,TGTGCCAGCCATGACAGGGGGAAGACTGAAGCTTTCTTT
16,TRBV4-1,NA,TRBJ2-1,TRBD2,CASSQISGGPYNEQFF,TGCGCCAGCAGCCAGATTAGCGGGGGACCCTACAATGAGCAGTTCTTC
15,TRBV2,NA,TRBJ2-7,NA,CASSSRLEPSYEQYF,TGTGCCAGCAGTTCCCGACTAGAACCCTCCTACGAGCAGTACTTC
13,TRBV5-6,NA,TRBJ1-1,NA,CASRPQRGTEAFF,TGTGCCAGCAGACCACAGAGGGGAACTGAAGCTTTCTTT
14,TRBV7-9,NA,TRBJ2-1,NA,CASSLAQTVNEQFF,TGTGCCAGCAGCTTAGCCCAGACAGTCAATGAGCAGTTCTTC
15,TRBV10-3,NA,TRBJ2-1,TRBD2,CAISDGAGEDNEQFF,TGTGCCATCAGTGACGGAGCGGGAGAAGACAATGAGCAGTTCTTC
14,TRBV4-1,NA,TRBJ1-2,TRBD1,CASSRETGYYGYTF,TGCGCCAGCAGCCGAGAGACAGGGTACTATGGCTACACCTTC
15,TRBV11-2,NA,TRBJ2-1,NA,CASSLLTDKDNEQFF,TGTGCCAGCAGCTTATTAACAGACAAGGACAATGAGCAGTTCTTC
15,TRBV27,NA,TRBJ2-7,NA,CASSFKPTRRYEQYF,TGTGCCAGCAGTTTTAAGCCCACTAGAAGGTACGAGCAGTACTTC
15,TRBV27,NA,TRBJ1-4,TRBD1,CASSSGQTTNEKLFF,TGTGCCAGCAGTTCGGGACAGACAACTAATGAAAAACTGTTTTTT
14,TRBV12-3/TRBV12-4,NA,TRBJ2-7,NA,CASSFVFSGHEQYF,TGTGCCAGCAGTTTCGTATTTTCGGGGCACGAGCAGTACTTC
14,TRBV5-1,NA,TRBJ2-7,NA,CASSLGASTYEQYF,TGCGCCAGCAGCTTGGGTGCTAGCACCTACGAGCAGTACTTC
16,TRBV2,NA,TRBJ1-2,NA,CASSIQGLSSNYGYTF,TGTGCCAGCAGCATACAGGGATTGTCATCTAACTATGGCTACACCTTC
16,TRBV9,NA,TRBJ1-1,NA,CASSENLNSGGSEAFF,TGTGCCAGCAGCGAGAATCTCAACTCGGGAGGTTCTGAAGCTTTCTTT
13,TRBV2,NA,TRBJ2-1,NA,CASSDGGYNEQFF,TGTGCCAGCAGTGATGGGGGTTACAATGAGCAGTTCTTC
17,TRBV5-1,NA,TRBJ1-5,TRBD1,CASSPEPGQGGNQPQHF,TGCGCCAGCAGCCCGGAACCTGGACAGGGAGGCAATCAGCCCCAGCATTTT
16,TRBV7-9,NA,TRBJ2-3,NA,CASSAGQGGKGDTQYF,TGTGCCAGCAGCGCTGGTCAGGGGGGCAAAGGAGATACGCAGTATTTT
16,TRBV11-2,NA,TRBJ2-7,NA,CASSLENGSGFDEQYF,TGTGCCAGCAGCTTAGAGAACGGGAGTGGTTTTGACGAGCAGTACTTC
11,TRBV9,NA,TRBJ1-2,NA,CASSVADGYTF,TGTGCCAGCAGCGTAGCGGATGGCTACACCTTC
16,TRBV27,NA,TRBJ2-1,TRBD2,CASSLSIAGGGNEQFF,TGTGCCAGCAGTTTATCGATAGCGGGAGGCGGCAATGAGCAGTTCTTC
13,TRBV6-1,NA,TRBJ1-1,NA,CASSEALGTEAFF,TGTGCCAGCAGTGAGGCACTCGGGACTGAAGCTTTCTTT
16,TRBV6-1,NA,TRBJ2-7,NA,CASSEALGSFSYEQYF,TGTGCCAGCAGTGAAGCGCTAGGCAGTTTCTCCTACGAGCAGTACTTC
17,TRBV18,once,TRBJ2-1,TRBD2,CASSSTNGLAVYNEQFF,TGTGCCAGCTCATCGACGAATGGACTAGCGGTCTACAATGAGCAGTTCTTC
15,TRBV9,NA,TRBJ2-3,NA,CASSVLGAGTDTQYF,TGTGCCAGCAGCGTACTAGGCGCGGGCACAGATACGCAGTATTTT